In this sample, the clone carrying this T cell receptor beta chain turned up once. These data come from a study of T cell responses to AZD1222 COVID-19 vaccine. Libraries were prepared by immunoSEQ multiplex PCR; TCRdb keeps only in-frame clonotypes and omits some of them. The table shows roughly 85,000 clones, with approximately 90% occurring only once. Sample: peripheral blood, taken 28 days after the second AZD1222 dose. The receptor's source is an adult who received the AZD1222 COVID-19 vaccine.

The CDR3 DNA reads as TGTGCCAGCAGTGGGACAGGGGGCAGGAGCACCGGGGAGCTGTTTTTT. Protein: CASSGTGGRSTGELFF. The V gene is TRBV6-6, the J gene TRBJ2-2; 12 nucleotides align to TRBD1. The CDR3 covers 16 residues. The J segment lost 4 bases and the V segment lost 5 bases, leaving 5 bases of the junction unmatched. The germline V gene encodes CDR1 MNHNY and CDR2 SVGAGI (reference sequence).